These T cell receptor beta chains were read from a single sample in a study of T-cell memory formation after mild COVID-19. TCRdb called the 5' RACE reads again in MiXCR, with one record for every CDR3 protein. The data contain about 190,000 distinct CDR3 sequences, approximately 20% of them seen just once; the ten biggest clones take up 2.4%. The material sequenced was PBMCs or a T cell subset sorted from them (not recorded which). Receptors were obtained from an adult woman who had mild COVID-19 (a few samples of this study predate the infection). Cell type and time point are not known. Both conserved end residues are part of each CDR3. The D gene is left open where the match is weak. Clone size appears in some rows only: once, few, many, or a class for an expanded clone.

V gene	J gene	clone size	D gene	CDR3 protein	CDR3 DNA
TRBV20-1	TRBJ2-6	NA	NA	CSARFTRAGANVLTF	TGCAGTGCTAGATTTACGAGGGCTGGGGCCAACGTCCTGACTTTC
TRBV7-9	TRBJ2-5	many	NA	CASRNREEETQYF	TGTGCCAGCAGGAACAGGGAGGAGGAGACCCAGTACTTC
TRBV24-1	TRBJ2-1	few	NA	CATSDAALGAQFF	TGTGCCACCAGTGACGCTGCATTAGGGGCACAGTTCTTC
TRBV5-1	TRBJ2-4	many	TRBD1	CASSFGQGGSNIQYF	TGCGCCAGCAGCTTTGGACAGGGAGGCTCGAACATTCAGTACTTC
TRBV20-1	TRBJ2-4	few	NA	CSARDFATKNIQYF	TGCAGTGCTAGAGATTTCGCGACCAAAAACATTCAGTACTTC
TRBV11-2	TRBJ2-1	few	TRBD2	CASSPPGLGAEQFF	TGTGCCAGCAGCCCGCCGGGACTAGGTGCTGAGCAGTTCTTC
TRBV20-1	TRBJ1-6	many	NA	CSANGQLRDNSPLHF	TGCAGTGCTAACGGGCAGTTAAGGGATAATTCACCCCTCCACTTT
TRBV7-6	TRBJ2-2	many	TRBD1	CASSQSRLQGAGELFF	TGTGCCAGCAGCCAAAGTCGCCTTCAGGGGGCCGGGGAGCTGTTTTTT
TRBV28	TRBJ1-2	NA	NA	CASKVEGTGNYGYTF	TGTGCCAGCAAAGTCGAAGGAACAGGGAACTATGGCTACACCTTC
TRBV19	TRBJ1-1	few	NA	CATRPFTDTEAFF	TGTGCCACCAGACCTTTCACCGACACTGAAGCTTTCTTT
TRBV7-7	TRBJ2-2	few	NA	CASSPQVGGHTGELFF	TGTGCTAGCAGCCCACAAGTTGGTGGCCACACCGGGGAGCTGTTTTTT
TRBV7-2	TRBJ1-2	NA	NA	CASSWKGDYGYTF	TGTGCCAGCAGCTGGAAGGGGGACTATGGCTACACCTTC
TRBV5-1	TRBJ2-5	few	TRBD2	CASSTSGVQETQYF	TGCGCCAGCAGCACTAGCGGGGTACAAGAGACCCAGTACTTC
TRBV7-9	TRBJ2-3	few	NA	CASSLASAGKDTQYF	TGTGCCAGCAGCTTAGCGTCGGCGGGGAAAGATACGCAGTATTTT
TRBV7-9	TRBJ2-7	NA	NA	CASSLRPGYEQYF	TGTGCCAGCAGCCTGCGGCCGGGTTACGAGCAGTACTTC
TRBV24-1	TRBJ2-5	NA	NA	CATSDHTRREETQYF	TGTGCCACCAGTGACCATACTAGAAGGGAAGAGACCCAGTACTTC
TRBV12-5	TRBJ2-5	few	NA	CASGGGTPGVMKTQYF	TGTGCTAGTGGTGGAGGTACCCCGGGAGTTATGAAGACCCAGTACTTC
TRBV12-3/TRBV12-4	TRBJ1-2	NA	TRBD1	CASSLSGGNGYTF	TGTGCCAGCAGTTTGTCAGGGGGCAATGGCTACACCTTC
TRBV6-6	TRBJ1-3	NA	NA	CASFLGSGNTIYF	TGTGCCAGCTTCCTAGGATCTGGAAACACCATATATTTT
TRBV11-2	TRBJ2-1	NA	NA	CASSLTGTYTSQFF	TGTGCCAGCAGCCTCACAGGGACTTATACCAGCCAGTTCTTC
TRBV5-1	TRBJ2-7	few	NA	CASSFGDGGYEQYF	TGCGCCAGCAGCTTTGGGGATGGGGGCTACGAGCAGTACTTC
TRBV5-1	TRBJ2-5	few	NA	CASSLESRPQYF	TGCGCCAGCAGCCTAGAAAGTCGGCCCCAGTACTTC
TRBV12-3/TRBV12-4	TRBJ2-4	NA	NA	CASSLEGDIQYF	TGTGCCAGCAGTTTAGAGGGGGACATTCAGTACTTC
TRBV7-9	TRBJ2-2	many	NA	CASSLGVFGGELFF	TGTGCCAGCAGCTTAGGCGTCTTCGGCGGGGAGCTGTTTTTT
TRBV7-9	TRBJ2-2	NA	NA	CASSLGFTSANTGELFF	TGTGCCAGCAGCTTAGGATTTACTAGTGCGAACACCGGGGAGCTGTTTTTT
TRBV5-1	TRBJ2-7	few	TRBD1	CASSQRDRDYEQYF	TGCGCCAGCAGCCAACGGGACAGGGACTACGAGCAGTACTTC
TRBV11-2	TRBJ2-3	few	TRBD2	CASSMTSGGSTDTQYF	TGTGCCAGCAGCATGACTAGCGGGGGGAGCACAGATACGCAGTATTTT
TRBV9	TRBJ2-2	NA	TRBD1	CASSPRTGTGELFF	TGTGCCAGCAGCCCCCGGACAGGGACCGGGGAGCTGTTTTTT
TRBV5-6	TRBJ1-6	few	TRBD1	CASSVGQGARSPLHF	TGTGCCAGCAGCGTGGGACAGGGGGCGCGATCACCCCTCCACTTT
TRBV6-6	TRBJ2-7	few	TRBD2	CASSDPGLAYSYEQYF	TGTGCCAGCAGTGATCCGGGACTAGCATACTCCTACGAGCAGTACTTC
TRBV24-1	TRBJ2-1	few	TRBD1	CATSALAGQGYNEQFF	TGTGCCACCAGTGCCCTGGCGGGACAGGGTTACAATGAGCAGTTCTTC
TRBV2	TRBJ1-2	NA	NA	CASSEGWWANYGYTF	TGTGCCAGCAGTGAAGGTTGGTGGGCTAACTATGGCTACACCTTC
TRBV7-9	TRBJ2-4	few	TRBD1	CASSLDGTGAKNIQYF	TGTGCCAGCAGCTTAGATGGGACAGGGGCAAAAAACATTCAGTACTTC
TRBV6-1	TRBJ1-2	few	TRBD1	CASSPGQGGYGYTF	TGTGCCAGCAGTCCCGGACAGGGAGGGTATGGCTACACCTTC
TRBV20-1	TRBJ2-7	many	NA	CSAQPHWAYEQYF	TGCAGTGCTCAGCCCCACTGGGCCTACGAGCAGTACTTC
TRBV9	TRBJ2-7	few	NA	CASSPRDGYYEQYF	TGTGCCAGCAGCCCCCGGGACGGATACTACGAGCAGTACTTC
TRBV7-9	TRBJ2-2	few	TRBD1	CASRLGQGSTGELFF	TGTGCCAGCAGGCTGGGACAGGGGAGCACCGGGGAGCTGTTTTTT
TRBV9	TRBJ2-4	NA	NA	CASSVASPDRGNIQYF	TGTGCCAGCAGCGTAGCTAGCCCCGATCGGGGAAACATTCAGTACTTC
TRBV5-5	TRBJ2-1	few	NA	CASSYNREVNPFF	TGTGCCAGCAGCTACAACAGGGAAGTGAATCCGTTCTTC
TRBV3-1	TRBJ2-2	few	NA	CASSRTTTGELFF	TGTGCCAGCAGCCGGACAACCACCGGGGAGCTGTTTTTT
TRBV6-5	TRBJ2-1	few	TRBD2	CASSPPLLAGGAEQFF	TGTGCCAGCAGTCCACCACTACTAGCGGGGGGGGCTGAGCAGTTCTTC
TRBV12-3/TRBV12-4	TRBJ1-6	few	NA	CASSESSYNSPLHF	TGTGCCAGCAGCGAAAGCTCCTATAATTCACCCCTCCACTTT